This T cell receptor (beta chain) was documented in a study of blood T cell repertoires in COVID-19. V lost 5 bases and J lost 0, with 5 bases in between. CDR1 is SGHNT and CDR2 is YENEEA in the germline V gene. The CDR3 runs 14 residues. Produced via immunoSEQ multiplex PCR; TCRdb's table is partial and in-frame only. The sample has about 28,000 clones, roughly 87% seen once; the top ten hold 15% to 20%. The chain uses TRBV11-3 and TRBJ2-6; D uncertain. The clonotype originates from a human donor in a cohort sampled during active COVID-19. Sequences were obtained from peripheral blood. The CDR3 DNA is TGTGCCAGCAGCCTAATCTCTGGGGCCAACGTCCTGACTTTC. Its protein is CASSLISGANVLTF.